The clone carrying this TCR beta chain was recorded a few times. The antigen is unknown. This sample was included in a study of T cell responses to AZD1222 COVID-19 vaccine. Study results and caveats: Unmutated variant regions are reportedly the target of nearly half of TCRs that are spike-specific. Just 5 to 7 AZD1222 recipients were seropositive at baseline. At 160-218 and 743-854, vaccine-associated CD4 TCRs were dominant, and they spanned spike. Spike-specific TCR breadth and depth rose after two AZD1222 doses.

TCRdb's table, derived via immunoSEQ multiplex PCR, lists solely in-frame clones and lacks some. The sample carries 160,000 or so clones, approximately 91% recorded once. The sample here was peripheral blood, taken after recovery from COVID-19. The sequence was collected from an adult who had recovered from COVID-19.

The CDR3 protein is CASSLGGTGNTIYF. DNA of the CDR3: TGTGCCAGCAGCCTTGGGGGGACTGGAAACACCATATATTTT. The chain recombines TRBV3-1 (or the pseudogene TRBV3-2) with TRBJ1-3; possible D gene TRBD1, 5 bases. Germline CDR1 and CDR2: LGHDT and YNNKEL (reference sequence). V was cut by 4 bases and J by 2 bases, with 9 bases left in between. The CDR3 contains 14 residues.